These 20 T cell receptor beta chains originate from one sample sequenced in a study of Tregs in tolerant kidney transplant recipients. Sequencing used immunoSEQ multiplex PCR; TCRdb keeps in-frame clones, though not all of them. The sample lists fewer than 80,000 clones; 95% to 98% were seen once. This specimen was CD4+ T cells from blood, taken before the transplant. Receptors were obtained from a human donor who received a combined kidney and bone marrow transplant.

The chain links TRBV7-2 to TRBJ1-2; D is unclear. The V end was cut by 1 base, the J end by 3 bases, with 6 bases between. Looked up from germline, CDR1 is SGHTA and CDR2 is FQGNSA. There are 13 residues in the CDR3. CDR3 DNA sequence: TGTGCCAGCAGCTTAGATCCTCACTATGGCTACACCTTC. This codes for CASSLDPHYGYTF.

The chain employs TRBV5-6 and TRBJ2-5; TRBD2 might be the D (6 bases). Germline loops: CDR1 SGHDT, CDR2 YYEEEE. V lost 4 bases and J lost 5, with 18 bases in between. This CDR3 is built from 15 residues. Here the CDR3 reads CASSPGAGSGETQYF. CDR3 sequence (DNA): TGTGCCAGCAGCCCGGGAGCAGGGTCAGGGGAGACCCAGTACTTC.

The chain has TRBV7-8 and TRBJ2-5; D unresolved. This CDR3 spans 11 amino acids. CDR1 and CDR2 from the germline V gene are SGHVS and FQNEAQ. Trimming removed 10 bases from V and 5 bases from J, with 11 bases in between. The CDR3 region has the DNA TGTGCCACCTACGGTCCCGAGACCCAGTACTTC. The encoded protein is CATYGPETQYF.

V gene TRBV5-4 combines with J gene TRBJ1-2; weak D call: TRBD1 (5 bases). CDR3 length: 16 amino acids. In germline, CDR1 is SGHNT, CDR2 YYREEE (reference sequence). Trimming removed 4 bases at V and 8 bases at J, with 24 bases between. CDR3 coding DNA: TGTGCCAGCAGCGAAGATGGGGGGACCAGGGTGGGGGGCTACACCTTC. This gives the protein CASSEDGGTRVGGYTF.

As DNA, the CDR3 is TGTGCCAGCAGCTTAGTATCTTTTTTGAGGGAAGGAGGGGAGCTGTTTTTT. Translation gives CASSLVSFLREGGELFF. J is TRBJ2-2 and V is TRBV11-2; D is perhaps TRBD2 (5 bases). Germline V CDR1 and CDR2: SGHAT, FQNNGV. This CDR3 is 17 amino acids long. Trimming pared 1 base from V and 8 bases from J, leaving 20 bases between.

This sequence joins TRBV10-3 and TRBJ2-1, with D possibly being TRBD1 (5 bases). Trimming cost V 3 bases and J 2 bases, with 14 bases left between them. This CDR3 spans 16 amino acids. Germline CDR1 is ENHRY and CDR2 is SYGVKD. The CDR3 loop is CAISDEGAGPYNEQFF. In nucleotides, the CDR3 is TGTGCCATCAGTGACGAAGGGGCCGGTCCCTACAATGAGCAGTTCTTC.

The rearrangement joins TRBV7-6 to TRBJ1-5; TRBD1 agrees at 7 bases. The CDR3 has 12 residues. CDR1 and CDR2 (germline): SGHVS, FNYEAQ. The junction had 6 bases not matched to a gene; V was cut back by 5 bases and J by 11 bases. The CDR3 DNA reads TGTGCCAGCAGCCAAGAACAGGGGTCCCAGCATTTT. Its protein is CASSQEQGSQHF.

The CDR3 sequence is CASRAGTGGMNTEAFF. In nucleotides, the CDR3 is TGCGCCAGCAGAGCCGGGACAGGGGGGATGAACACTGAAGCTTTCTTT. J is TRBJ1-1 and V is TRBV5-1; 11 nucleotides line up with TRBD1. CDR3 length equals 16 residues. Germline CDR1 is SGHRS and CDR2 is YFSETQ. V trimming: 5 bases; J trimming: 0 bases; junction bases outside the gene matches: 6. The variable domain in full, with the rest retrieved from reference TRBV5-1 and TRBJ1-1, is KAGVTQTPRYLIKTRGQQVTLSCSPISGHRSVSWYQQTPGQGLQFLFEYFSETQRNKGNFPGRFSGRQFSNSRSEMNVSTLELGDSALYLCASRAGTGGMNTEAFFGQGTRLTVV.

This chain links TRBV7-3 with TRBJ2-1, with 8 bases that match TRBD2. V lost 3 bases, J lost 10 bases, and 2 bases stayed unmatched. CDR1 SGHTA and CDR2 FQGTGA come from the germline V gene. The CDR3 is 12 amino acids. CDR3 loop: CASSFPGGEQFF. The CDR3 nucleotides read TGTGCCAGCAGCTTTCCGGGAGGGGAGCAGTTCTTC.

The chain links TRBV7-9 to TRBJ2-3; D call uncertain. Germline CDR1 reads SEHNR; CDR2 reads FQNEAQ (reference sequence). The V end was cut by 0 bases, the J end by 6 bases, with 4 bases between. The CDR3 runs to 12 residues. The CDR3 nucleotides are TGTGCCAGCAGCTTAGCTCCGGATACGCAGTATTTT. It translates to CASSLAPDTQYF.

The rearrangement joins TRBV7-3 to TRBJ2-1, with a tentative D call TRBD2 (5 bases). This CDR3 contains 15 residues. Germline CDR1 SGHTA, CDR2 FQGTGA. Trimming left V 2 bases short and J 10 bases short, with 18 bases between. The CDR3 DNA reads as TGTGCCAGCAGCTTACAAGCGGTGGCAATGATAGAGCAGTTCTTC. Its translation is CASSLQAVAMIEQFF.

The chain's CDR3 is CASRSAGGLGGTDTQYF. CDR3 DNA: TGTGCCAGCAGGTCGGCGGGGGGGCTGGGTGGCACAGATACGCAGTATTTT. This chain uses TRBV4-2 with TRBJ2-3, with 9 positions matching TRBD2. CDR1 and CDR2 from the germline V gene are LGHNA and YNFKEQ. Germline trimming cut 6 bases from V and 1 base from J; bases unmatched to any gene: 11. The CDR3 runs to 17 residues.

The genes are TRBV10-1 and TRBJ2-5; 9 bases fit TRBD1. V was clipped by 8 bases and J by 4 bases; unmatched bases: 8. Germline values: CDR1 WNHNN, CDR2 SYGVQD (reference sequence). This CDR3 comprises 14 residues. The CDR3 loop reads CASLNRGRRETQYF. CDR3 nucleotides: TGCGCCAGCCTTAACAGGGGGCGGCGAGAGACCCAGTACTTC.

The chain links TRBV7-2 to TRBJ2-1; 10 nucleotides agree with TRBD2. The CDR3 contains 13 residues. V shed 4 bases, J shed 10 bases, and the junction held 4 bases outside the gene matches. Germline V gene data show CDR1 as SGHTA and CDR2 as FQGNSA. The CDR3 is CASSSASGGEQFF. The CDR3 DNA reads TGTGCCAGCAGCTCAGCTAGCGGGGGAGAGCAGTTCTTC. Looking up the rest from reference TRBV7-2 and TRBJ2-1 gives the full variable domain: GAGVSQSPSNKVTEKGKDVELRCDPISGHTALYWYRQSLGQGLEFLIYFQGNSAPDKSGLPSDRFSAERTGGSVSTLTIQRTQQEDSAVYLCASSSASGGEQFFGPGTRLTVL.

In nucleotides, the CDR3 is TGTGCCAGCAGCTTGTCGGGTTACGAGCAGTACTTC. Translating gives CASSLSGYEQYF. The chain couples TRBV7-9 to TRBJ2-5; D ambiguous. The J call may be faulty, since TRBJ2-7 better matches the DNA end. CDR3 size: 12 residues. CDR1 is SEHNR, CDR2 FQNEAQ, per germline (reference sequence).

The rearrangement joins TRBV28 to TRBJ2-3; 11 bases align to TRBD2. The germline V gene encodes CDR1 MDHEN and CDR2 SYDVKM. The CDR3 covers 15 residues. With V trimmed by 7 bases and J by 1 base, 4 bases remained unmatched. The CDR3, as DNA: TGTGCCAGCACAACGGGACTAGCGGGCACAGATACGCAGTATTTT. Residues: CASTTGLAGTDTQYF.

The rearrangement joins TRBV5-4 to TRBJ1-6; 8 nucleotides align to TRBD1. Unmatched junction bases numbered 3, after V lost 3 bases and J lost 7 bases. The length of the CDR3 is 14 residues. Germline loops: CDR1 SGHNT, CDR2 YYREEE (reference sequence). CDR3 protein: CASSSNRGNSPLHF. Here the CDR3 DNA reads TGTGCCAGCAGCTCAAACAGGGGGAATTCACCCCTCCACTTT.

The V and J genes are TRBV6-5 and TRBJ2-6; no clear D gene. Looked up from germline, CDR1 is MNHEY and CDR2 is SVGAGI. The CDR3 totals 15 residues. The V and J ends lost 10 bases and 0 bases respectively, with 13 bases between them. The CDR3 sequence is CATNSRLSGANVLTF. The CDR3 region has the DNA TGTGCCACCAATTCCAGGCTCTCTGGGGCCAACGTCCTGACTTTC.

The V and J genes are TRBV11-2 and TRBJ2-2; D possibly corresponds to TRBD2 (7 bases). V lost 5 bases and J lost 2, with 12 bases in between. Germline CDR1 and CDR2: SGHAT and FQNNGV. This CDR3 spans 15 amino acids. Here the CDR3 DNA reads TGTGCCAGCAGCCCCGGGGGGCTAAACACCGGGGAGCTGTTTTTT. This gives the protein CASSPGGLNTGELFF.

This clone was picked up one time. The chain combines TRBV7-7 with TRBJ2-5; 9 nucleotides align to TRBD1. CDR1 and CDR2 from the germline V gene are SSHAT and FNYEAQ (reference sequence). Trimming at V came to 0 bases and at J to 2 bases, leaving 4 bases not matched to a gene. This CDR3 contains 16 residues. This CDR3 reads CASSLAFGTGQETQYF. For the CDR3, the DNA is TGTGCCAGCAGCTTAGCTTTCGGGACAGGGCAAGAGACCCAGTACTTC.